A single sample is the source of the 10 T cell receptor beta chains below, sequenced in a study of blood T cells in healthy people across ages. A sample-barcoded 5' primer and a J-beta primer mix were used in a second PCR of about 6 to 11 cycles. TCRdb independently ran MiXCR on the 5' RACE reads; one entry per CDR3 protein. This table holds 450,000 to 700,000 distinct CDR3 sequences, 25% to 30% found once. Sequenced material: blood. Receptor source: a woman in her seventies in good health.

The chain recombines TRBV5-1 with TRBJ1-1; perhaps TRBD1 as D (5 bases). The V end was cut by 4 bases, the J end by 3 bases, with 16 bases between. CDR1 SGHRS and CDR2 YFSETQ come from the germline V gene. There are 15 residues in the CDR3. The DNA of the CDR3 is TGCGCCAGCAGCGAGTTCCGACAGTTTTACACTGAAGCTTTCTTT. This gives the protein CASSEFRQFYTEAFF.

This clonotype was seen more than once but under ten times. The chain joins TRBV2 to TRBJ2-1; D gene uncertain. CDR1 is SNHLY and CDR2 is FYNNEI in the germline V gene. Trimming shortened V by 3 bases and J by 4 bases, and 7 bases separated the two germline ends. This CDR3 contains 13 residues. CDR3 protein: CASSEIAYNEQFF. CDR3 sequence (DNA): TGTGCCAGCAGTGAGATAGCATACAATGAGCAGTTCTTC.

V is TRBV12-3 or TRBV12-4 and J is TRBJ1-5; weak D call: TRBD1 (5 bases). V lost 3 bases and J 0 bases, leaving 9 bases between the germline ends. This CDR3 region has 15 residues. CDR3 residues: CASSFGDASNQPQHF. CDR3 nucleotide sequence: TGTGCCAGCAGTTTTGGGGACGCTAGCAATCAGCCCCAGCATTTT.

For the CDR3, the DNA is TGCAGTGCTAGCCTACCCGGATCTGGGGCCAACGTCCTGACTTTC. This translates into CSASLPGSGANVLTF. The chain couples TRBV20-1 to TRBJ2-6; no definite D call. CDR1 DFQATT and CDR2 SNEGSKA come from the germline V gene (reference sequence). This CDR3 comprises 15 residues. The V gene lost 3 bases and the J gene lost 1 base, with 10 bases spanning the gap.

This clonotype was seen more than once but under ten times. The chain has TRBV6-7 and TRBJ1-3, with D possibly matching TRBD1 (6 bases). TRBV6-7 counts as an open reading frame of uncertain function. CDR3 length: 17 residues. Trimming took 5 bases from V and 0 from J, leaving 17 bases between them. CDR3 bases: TGTGCCAGCAGTCACTACCCTACAGGGAGCTCTGGAAACACCATATATTTT. Its protein product is CASSHYPTGSSGNTIYF.

The chain recombines TRBV5-1 with TRBJ1-1; no clear D. Germline-derived CDR1 and CDR2 are SGHRS and YFSETQ. This CDR3 is 15 amino acids long. Trimming shortened V by 0 bases and J by 3 bases, and 12 bases separated the two germline ends. The CDR3 loop is CASSLAPGSDTEAFF. For the CDR3, the DNA is TGCGCCAGCAGCTTGGCCCCGGGGTCGGACACTGAAGCTTTCTTT. Variable domain in full (rest from reference TRBV5-1 and TRBJ1-1): KAGVTQTPRYLIKTRGQQVTLSCSPISGHRSVSWYQQTPGQGLQFLFEYFSETQRNKGNFPGRFSGRQFSNSRSEMNVSTLELGDSALYLCASSLAPGSDTEAFFGQGTRLTVV.

In its sample, this clonotype was seen a few times. The gene calls are TRBV29-1 and TRBJ1-2, with unresolved D. From germline, CDR1 is SQVTM and CDR2 ANQGSEA. The CDR3 has 13 amino acids. The V end lost 6 bases, the J end lost 0 bases, and 11 bases lay between the germline ends. The CDR3 is CSVQETSNYGYTF. DNA for the CDR3: TGCAGCGTCCAGGAGACGTCTAACTATGGCTACACCTTC.

The genes are TRBV7-9 and TRBJ2-2; TRBD2 is a possible D gene (7 bases). V was shortened by 7 bases and J by 6 bases, with 21 bases between the two germline ends. This CDR3 has 16 amino acids. Germline V CDR1 and CDR2: SEHNR, FQNEAQ (reference sequence). Written as DNA, the CDR3 is TGTGCCAGCAACCCCCGCGCGGTGGGGGGGCCCGGGGAGCTGTTTTTT. Its translation: CASNPRAVGGPGELFF.

There are a few counts of this clonotype. The chain recombines TRBV30 with TRBJ1-3, with TRBD1 matching over 8 bases. The CDR3 sequence is 14 residues long. With 0 bases clipped from V and 6 bases from J, the junction kept 4 bases outside the gene matches. Germline V lookup: CDR1 GTSNPN, CDR2 SVGIG (reference sequence). The CDR3 region is CAWSVWDRLNTIYF. The CDR3 coding sequence is TGTGCCTGGAGTGTGTGGGACAGGTTAAACACCATATATTTT.

The chain uses TRBV20-1 and TRBJ1-6, with TRBD1 as a possible D gene (6 bases). There are 17 residues in the CDR3. From germline, CDR1 is DFQATT and CDR2 SNEGSKA (reference sequence). The V end was cut by 3 bases, the J end by 0 bases, with 15 bases between. DNA for the CDR3: TGCAGTGCTAGCAACAGGGCCAGAAGCTCCTATAATTCACCCCTCCACTTT. It specifies CSASNRARSSYNSPLHF.